The source of this T cell receptor beta chain is a study of tumor and adjacent non-tumor tissue in lung cancer. Overall study: Samples averaged about 3.8 million productive TCRbeta reads each.

The template was RNA from unsorted bulk tissue. Chemotherapy-naive patients with new lung cancer underwent thoracic surgery in China, August–November 2014. TCRbeta libraries were built with three rounds of nested PCR, modified from ARM-PCR. TCRdb processed the multiplex PCR reads anew with MiXCR; each CDR3 protein has one entry. The table shows over 100,000 distinct CDR3 sequences, with roughly 73% occurring only once. This CDR3 spans 13 amino acids. The germline CDR1 and CDR2 sequences are DFQATT and SNEGSKA (reference sequence). General study points: In normal lung, the top 100 clones were significantly more dominant than in tumor. Tumor tissue had significantly higher TCR diversity than normal lung.

Turning to this clonotype: What it binds is unknown.

The V and J genes are TRBV20-1 and TRBJ2-5; TRBD1 aligns across 8 bases. This receptor was taken from a woman aged 55 to 70 with non-small cell lung cancer. Sequencing was carried out using lung tumor tissue. The CDR3 bases are TGCATTACTTGGCGGACAGGGATCGAGACCCAGTACTTC. It specifies CITWRTGIETQYF.